Detailed here is one TCR beta chain. Its antigen is unidentified. The read halts 3 residues ahead of the CDR3 end, with the missing end drawn from the germline J gene. Sequenced by immunoSEQ multiplex PCR; TCRdb stores in-frame clones only, minus some. The table for this sample gives approximately 41,000 clones. This entry belongs to a study of T cells in women clearing cervical HPV infection. Findings and limits, study-wide: Controls had more TRBV6-7 (about 0.15%) than cases (roughly 0.11%).

Per the germline V gene, CDR1 is SGHNT and CDR2 is YYREEE (reference sequence). Trimming removed 4 bases at V and 9 bases at J, with 20 bases between. This CDR3 has 15 amino acids. The rearrangement joins TRBV5-4 to TRBJ2-1; tentative D call: TRBD1 (5 bases). Specimen: blood buffy coat. The sequence was collected from a woman aged 18-69 years with a cervical HPV16 infection that either progressed to CIN3+ or cleared (not recorded which). The CDR3 spells CASSALDSDEAEQFF. The CDR3 DNA, read in part, is TGTGCCAGCAGCGCCCTAGACAGTGATGAGGCTGAG.